This entry lists 27 T cell receptor beta chains sequenced from one sample in a study of control samples from healthy donors and cancer patients. Generated by immunoSEQ multiplex PCR, the TCRdb table keeps only in-frame clones and is missing some. The data hold 150,000 to 200,000 clones, with approximately 90% observed a single time. Sequenced: blood. These receptors came from a man aged 30-40 years in good health.

The chain is built from TRBV30 and TRBJ1-5; D remains unclear. Germline V gene sequence: CDR1 GTSNPN, CDR2 SVGIG (reference sequence). The CDR3 spans 13 residues. V was pared by 3 bases and J by 8 bases, with 14 bases between. Here the CDR3 reads CAWRSQTAEPQHF. The CDR3 coding sequence is TGTGCCTGGAGATCACAGACCGCAGAGCCCCAGCATTTT.

This chain joins TRBV7-3 and TRBJ2-3, with D possibly matching TRBD2 (5 bases). Germline loops: CDR1 SGHTA, CDR2 FQGTGA. Trimming removed 2 bases at V and 0 bases at J, with 9 bases between. CDR3 length equals 15 residues. CDR3 DNA: TGTGCCAGCAGCTTAGCGAGCGGAAGCACAGATACGCAGTATTTT. This translates into CASSLASGSTDTQYF.

In the case of this clone: Other DNA sequences from this sample encode an identical CDR3 as well. The rearrangement uses TRBV25-1 and TRBJ2-7; tentatively, D is TRBD2 (7 bases). Trimming shortened V by 5 bases and J by 3 bases, and 8 bases separated the two germline ends. This CDR3 has 12 amino acids. Germline loops: CDR1 MGHDK, CDR2 SYGVNS. The CDR3 here is CASSRGGYEQYF. The CDR3, as DNA: TGTGCCAGCAGTAGGGGGGGCTACGAGCAGTACTTC.

This clone has just one count. The chain is built from TRBV27 and TRBJ2-5; TRBD2 matches at 8 bases. The V gene end was trimmed by 5 bases and the J gene end by 6 bases; junction bases not matched to a gene: 8. Germline V gene sequence: CDR1 MNHEY, CDR2 SMNVEV (reference sequence). The CDR3 has 14 residues. Here the CDR3 DNA reads TGTGCCAGCAGTCTCCGGGAGGGGGGAAAGACCCAGTACTTC. Its protein product is CASSLREGGKTQYF.

The rearrangement uses TRBV6-5 and TRBJ2-2; TRBD1 or TRBD2 may be the D gene (6 bases each). Trimming shortened V by 5 bases and J by 6 bases, and 16 bases separated the two germline ends. The length of the CDR3 is 15 residues. Germline values: CDR1 MNHEY, CDR2 SVGAGI. The CDR3 loop reads CASSTQGPGAGELFF. The CDR3 nucleotides read TGTGCCAGCAGTACACAGGGCCCGGGGGCCGGGGAGCTGTTTTTT.

The chain carries TRBV7-9 and TRBJ1-1; D is undetermined. The CDR3 runs 13 residues. Germline V gene lookup returns CDR1 SEHNR and CDR2 FQNEAQ (reference sequence). Trimming removed 2 bases from V and 5 bases from J, with 9 bases in between. CDR3 sequence: CASSLRGRTEAFF. The CDR3 nucleotides read TGTGCCAGCAGCTTACGAGGGAGAACTGAAGCTTTCTTT.

The V gene is TRBV11-2, the J gene TRBJ2-7; 10 positions agree with TRBD2. Germline V CDR1 and CDR2: SGHAT, FQNNGV. V was pared by 5 bases and J by 4 bases, with 8 bases of the junction left unmatched. This CDR3 region has 15 residues. CDR3 region: CASSITGTSVYEQYF. CDR3 in DNA: TGTGCCAGCAGCATTACCGGGACTAGCGTTTACGAGCAGTACTTC.

The V call is TRBV9, the J call TRBJ2-1; 14 nucleotides align to TRBD2. CDR1 SGDLS and CDR2 YYNGEE come from the germline V gene. This CDR3 is 18 amino acids long. Losses at the gene ends were 0 bases for V and 4 bases for J; bases not matched to a gene: 6. In DNA, the CDR3 is TGTGCCAGCAGCGTAGGGACTAGCGGGAGGACCTCTTACAATGAGCAGTTCTTC. This sequence encodes CASSVGTSGRTSYNEQFF.

This sequence joins TRBV28 and TRBJ1-4, with D maybe TRBD1 (6 bases). The V end lost 3 bases, the J end lost 4 bases, and 15 bases lay between the germline ends. The CDR3 is 16 residues long. CDR1 is MDHEN and CDR2 is SYDVKM in the germline V gene. CDR3: CASSFSRGASNEKLFF. Here the CDR3 DNA reads TGTGCCAGCAGTTTCTCACGGGGGGCAAGTAATGAAAAACTGTTTTTT.

The V call is TRBV6-2 or TRBV6-3, the J call TRBJ1-6; the match to TRBD1 covers 7 bases. The CDR3 runs 15 residues. V was pared by 6 bases and J by 7 bases, with 9 bases of the junction left unmatched. Germline V CDR1 and CDR2: MNHEY, SVGEGT. In DNA form, the CDR3 reads TGTGCCAGCAGCCCCATCGACAGGGACAATTCACCCCTCCACTTT. Translation: CASSPIDRDNSPLHF.

The rearrangement joins TRBV4-2 to TRBJ1-1, with 7 bases identical to TRBD1. Germline values: CDR1 LGHNA, CDR2 YNFKEQ. The CDR3 totals 14 residues. Trimming at V came to 3 bases and at J to 5 bases, leaving 6 bases not matched to a gene. CDR3 in amino acids: CASSQNRGETEAFF. The CDR3 DNA sequence: TGTGCCAGCAGCCAGAACAGGGGTGAGACTGAAGCTTTCTTT.

This clone was seen a single time. The chain carries TRBV7-2 and TRBJ2-3, with TRBD1 matching 10 bases. The V gene end was trimmed by 0 bases and the J gene end by 4 bases; junction bases not matched to a gene: 4. The CDR3 has 16 residues. Germline V gene lookup returns CDR1 SGHTA and CDR2 FQGNSA. CDR3 amino acids: CASSLADRGRADTQYF. In DNA, the CDR3 is TGTGCCAGCAGCTTAGCCGACAGGGGGCGGGCAGATACGCAGTATTTT.

This chain uses TRBV21-1 with TRBJ2-7; no DNA check was done on the table's D call, TRBD2. TRBV21-1 counts as a pseudogene. The CDR3 is 17 amino acids. CDR3 sequence reads: CASSTQGLAGPSYEQYF. CDR3 DNA: TGTGCCAGCAGCACCCAAGGGCTAGCGGGGCCCTCCTACGAGCAGTACTTC.

V and J are TRBV7-8 and TRBJ1-1, with unresolved D. There are 16 residues in the CDR3. CDR1 SGHVS and CDR2 FQNEAQ come from the germline V gene. V lost 1 base and J lost 0, with 12 bases in between. The CDR3 protein is CASSLDRVWMNTEAFF. CDR3 bases: TGTGCCAGCAGCTTAGACCGGGTCTGGATGAACACTGAAGCTTTCTTT.

The DNA for the CDR3 is TGTGCCAGCAGCGTACGGGGGAGCCGTCAAACAGATACGCAGTATTTT. This encodes CASSVRGSRQTDTQYF. The chain couples TRBV9 to TRBJ2-3, with D possibly being TRBD2 (6 bases). Germline lookup yields CDR1 SGDLS and CDR2 YYNGEE. This CDR3 contains 16 residues. V shed 1 base and J shed 3 bases, with 15 bases lying between them.

The genes are TRBV19 and TRBJ2-3; 7 bases match TRBD1. The CDR3 has 15 residues. The trim removed 5 bases at V and 2 bases at J, leaving 7 bases unmatched. Germline lookup yields CDR1 LNHDA and CDR2 SQIVND (reference sequence). Written as DNA, the CDR3 is TGTGCCAGTAGTTGGACAGGAGGAATCACAGATACGCAGTATTTT. This gives the protein CASSWTGGITDTQYF.

V usage is TRBV19 and J usage is TRBJ1-5; no definite D call. V lost 0 bases, J lost 5 bases, and 8 bases lay in between. The CDR3 extends over 14 amino acids. Per germline, CDR1 LNHDA and CDR2 SQIVND (reference sequence). The CDR3: CASSIDPAYQPQHF. DNA of the CDR3: TGTGCCAGTAGTATAGATCCCGCTTATCAGCCCCAGCATTTT. The whole variable domain, remainder taken from reference TRBV19 and TRBJ1-5, is DGGITQSPKYLFRKEGQNVTLSCEQNLNHDAMYWYRQDPGQGLRLIYYSQIVNDFQKGDIAEGYSVSREKKESFPLTVTSAQKNPTAFYLCASSIDPAYQPQHFGDGTRLSIL.

This chain joins TRBV9 and TRBJ2-3, with 13 positions matching TRBD2. This CDR3 spans 14 amino acids. Germline CDR1 and CDR2: SGDLS and YYNGEE. J was trimmed by 8 bases and V by 7 bases; bases with no gene match: 7. CDR3 DNA: TGTGCCAGCGGGACCGGGACTAGCGGGGTTACGCAGTATTTT. It translates to CASGTGTSGVTQYF.

This chain's CDR3 is CASSRRLAQEDIQYF. CDR3 sequence (DNA): TGCGCCAGCAGCCGAAGACTAGCCCAAGAGGACATTCAGTACTTC. J is TRBJ2-4 and V is TRBV5-1; 7 nucleotides agree with TRBD2. CDR3 length: 15 amino acids. Looked up from germline, CDR1 is SGHRS and CDR2 is YFSETQ. V shed 4 bases, J shed 8 bases, and the junction held 12 bases outside the gene matches.

The rearrangement uses TRBV3-1 (or the pseudogene TRBV3-2) and TRBJ2-7, with D perhaps given as TRBD1 or TRBD2 (5 bases each). The CDR3 has 15 amino acids. CDR1 and CDR2 (germline): LGHDT, YNNKEL (reference sequence). Trimming left V 3 bases short and J 3 bases short, with 15 bases between. CDR3 region: CASSQGWDGYYEQYF. CDR3 bases: TGTGCCAGCAGCCAGGGGTGGGACGGTTACTACGAGCAGTACTTC.

V is TRBV28 and J is TRBJ2-7; D possibly uses TRBD1 or TRBD2 (5 bases each). This CDR3 comprises 16 residues. Trimming shortened V by 6 bases and J by 0 bases, and 18 bases separated the two germline ends. Germline CDR1 MDHEN, CDR2 SYDVKM. The CDR3 spells CASSRGVGRGSYEQYF. CDR3 nucleotide sequence: TGTGCCAGCAGCCGTGGGGTGGGACGGGGCTCCTACGAGCAGTACTTC.

The V call is TRBV28, the J call TRBJ2-1; D possibly corresponds to TRBD1 (5 bases). The germline V gene has CDR1 MDHEN and CDR2 SYDVKM. Trimming took off 6 bases at V and 7 bases at J, with 10 bases between the two ends. The CDR3 is 12 amino acids. This CDR3 is CASSRQLNEQFF. The CDR3 DNA reads TGTGCCAGCAGCCGACAGCTTAATGAGCAGTTCTTC. Drawing the rest from reference TRBV28 and TRBJ2-1, the complete variable domain is DVKVTQSSRYLVKRTGEKVFLECVQDMDHENMFWYRQDPGLGLRLIYFSYDVKMKEKGDIPEGYSVSREKKERFSLILESASTNQTSMYLCASSRQLNEQFFGPGTRLTVL.

This chain links TRBV9 with TRBJ2-1; D is ambiguous. The CDR3 runs to 12 residues. V was trimmed by 3 bases and J by 7 bases, leaving 8 bases between them. Germline V gives CDR1 SGDLS, CDR2 YYNGEE. In DNA form, the CDR3 reads TGTGCCAGCAGCGGAGAGGTAAATGAGCAGTTCTTC. Amino acid sequence: CASSGEVNEQFF.

V is TRBV12-1 and J is TRBJ1-1. TRBV12-1 is described as a pseudogene. The CDR3 is 16 residues long. The DNA for the CDR3 is TGTGCCAGCAGCTTTGCGGACGGACGGGAGAACACTGAAGCTTTCTTT. This gives the protein CASSFADGRENTEAFF.

The chain joins TRBV10-2 to TRBJ1-1, with D perhaps matching TRBD1 (6 bases). This CDR3 has 13 residues. Per the germline V gene, CDR1 is WSHSY and CDR2 is SAAADI. V was clipped by 6 bases and J by 0 bases, with 8 bases between them. The CDR3, as DNA: TGCGCCAGCAGAGGGACAATGAACACTGAAGCTTTCTTT. It encodes CASRGTMNTEAFF.

V and J are TRBV29-1 and TRBJ1-2; D gene ambiguous. Between the trimmed V and J ends, which lost 1 base and 0 bases, there was a span of 3 bases. The CDR3 sequence is 12 residues long. Germline-derived CDR1 and CDR2 are SQVTM and ANQGSEA. CDR3 loop: CSVEGSNYGYTF. For the CDR3, the DNA is TGCAGCGTTGAAGGTTCTAACTATGGCTACACCTTC.

This chain joins TRBV10-1 and TRBJ2-5; either TRBD1 or TRBD2 may supply D (6 bases each). Germline V gene lookup returns CDR1 WNHNN and CDR2 SYGVQD (reference sequence). Deletions cut 2 bases from V and 5 bases from J, with 9 bases between. CDR3 length: 13 amino acids. CDR3 sequence (DNA): TGCGCCAGCAGTGAGGGGGGGCGGGAGACCCAGTACTTC. This sequence encodes CASSEGGRETQYF.